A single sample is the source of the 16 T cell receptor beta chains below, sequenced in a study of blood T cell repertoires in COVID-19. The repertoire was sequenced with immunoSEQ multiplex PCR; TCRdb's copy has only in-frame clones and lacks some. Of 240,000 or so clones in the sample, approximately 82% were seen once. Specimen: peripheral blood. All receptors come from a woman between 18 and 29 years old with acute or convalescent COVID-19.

The chain's CDR3 is CASRPSRASQGVRTNEKLFF. The CDR3, as DNA: TGTGCAAGTCGCCCATCAAGGGCCTCACAGGGCGTACGAACTAATGAAAAACTGTTTTTT. This sequence joins TRBV12-2 and TRBJ1-4; the table gives TRBD1 as D, unverified against the DNA. TRBV12-2 is tagged as a pseudogene. This CDR3 contains 20 residues.

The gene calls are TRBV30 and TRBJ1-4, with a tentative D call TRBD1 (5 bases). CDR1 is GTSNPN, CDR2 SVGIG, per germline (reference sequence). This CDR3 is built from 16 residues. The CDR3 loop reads CAEGRGLQTTNEKLFF. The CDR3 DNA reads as TGTGCGGAGGGGAGAGGACTACAAACAACTAATGAAAAACTGTTTTTT.

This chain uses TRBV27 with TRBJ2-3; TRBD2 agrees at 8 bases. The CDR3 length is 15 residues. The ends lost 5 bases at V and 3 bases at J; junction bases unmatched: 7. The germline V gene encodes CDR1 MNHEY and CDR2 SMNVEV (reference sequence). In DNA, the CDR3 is TGTGCCAGCAGTCATTGGAGCGGGAGTACAGATACGCAGTATTTT. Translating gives CASSHWSGSTDTQYF.

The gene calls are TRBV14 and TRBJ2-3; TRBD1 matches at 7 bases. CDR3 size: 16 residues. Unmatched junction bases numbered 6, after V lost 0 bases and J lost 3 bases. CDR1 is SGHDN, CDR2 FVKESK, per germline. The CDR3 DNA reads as TGTGCCAGCAGCCAAGAGGTTCTCAGGGGGACAGATACGCAGTATTTT. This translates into CASSQEVLRGTDTQYF. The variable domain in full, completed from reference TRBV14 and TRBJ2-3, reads EAGVTQFPSHSVIEKGQTVTLRCDPISGHDNLYWYRRVMGKEIKFLLHFVKESKQDESGMPNNRFLAERTGGTYSTLKVQPAELEDSGVYFCASSQEVLRGTDTQYFGPGTRLTVL.

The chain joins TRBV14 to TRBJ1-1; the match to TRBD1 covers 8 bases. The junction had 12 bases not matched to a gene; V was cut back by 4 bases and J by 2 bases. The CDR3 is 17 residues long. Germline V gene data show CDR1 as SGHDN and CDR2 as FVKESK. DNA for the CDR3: TGTGCCAGCAGCCTCCGGACAGGGTTAGGTCCCAACACTGAAGCTTTCTTT. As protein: CASSLRTGLGPNTEAFF.

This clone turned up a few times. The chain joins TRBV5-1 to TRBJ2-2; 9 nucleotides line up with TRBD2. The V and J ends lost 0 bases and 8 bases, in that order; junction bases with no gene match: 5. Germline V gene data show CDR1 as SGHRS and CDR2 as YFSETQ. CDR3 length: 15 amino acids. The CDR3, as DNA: TGCGCCAGCAGCTTGGTGGCTAGCGGGATGGGGGAGCTGTTTTTT. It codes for CASSLVASGMGELFF. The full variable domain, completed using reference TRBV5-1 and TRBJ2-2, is KAGVTQTPRYLIKTRGQQVTLSCSPISGHRSVSWYQQTPGQGLQFLFEYFSETQRNKGNFPGRFSGRQFSNSRSEMNVSTLELGDSALYLCASSLVASGMGELFFGEGSRLTVL.

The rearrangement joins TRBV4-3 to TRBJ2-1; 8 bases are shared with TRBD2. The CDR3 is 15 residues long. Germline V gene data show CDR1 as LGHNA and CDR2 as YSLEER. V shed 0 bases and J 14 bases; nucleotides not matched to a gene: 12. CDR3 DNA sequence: TGCGCCAGCAGCCAAGAATTTCTGGCGGGAGGTTCCGAGTTCTTC. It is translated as CASSQEFLAGGSEFF.

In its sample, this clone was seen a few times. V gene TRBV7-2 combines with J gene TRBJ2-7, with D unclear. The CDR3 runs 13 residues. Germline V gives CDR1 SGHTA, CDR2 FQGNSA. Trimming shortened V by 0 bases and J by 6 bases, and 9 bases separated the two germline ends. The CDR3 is CASSLALLGEQYF. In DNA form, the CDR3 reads TGTGCCAGCAGCTTAGCGTTACTTGGCGAGCAGTACTTC. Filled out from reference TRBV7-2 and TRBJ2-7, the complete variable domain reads GAGVSQSPSNKVTEKGKDVELRCDPISGHTALYWYRQSLGQGLEFLIYFQGNSAPDKSGLPSDRFSAERTGGSVSTLTIQRTQQEDSAVYLCASSLALLGEQYFGPGTRLTVT.

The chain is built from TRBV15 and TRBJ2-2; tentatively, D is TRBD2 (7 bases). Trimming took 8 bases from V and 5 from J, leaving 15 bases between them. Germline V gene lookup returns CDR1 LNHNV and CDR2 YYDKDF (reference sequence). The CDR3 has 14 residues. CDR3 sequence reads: CATSKGGGTGELFF. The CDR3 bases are TGTGCCACCTCAAAGGGAGGGGGGACCGGGGAGCTGTTTTTT.

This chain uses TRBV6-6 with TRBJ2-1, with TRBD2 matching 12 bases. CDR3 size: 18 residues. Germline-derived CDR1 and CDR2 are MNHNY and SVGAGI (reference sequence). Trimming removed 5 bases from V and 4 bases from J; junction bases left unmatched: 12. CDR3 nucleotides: TGTGCCAGCAGTCCCGGCCTAGCGGGAGGGGGGGGTTACAATGAGCAGTTCTTC. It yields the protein CASSPGLAGGGGYNEQFF.

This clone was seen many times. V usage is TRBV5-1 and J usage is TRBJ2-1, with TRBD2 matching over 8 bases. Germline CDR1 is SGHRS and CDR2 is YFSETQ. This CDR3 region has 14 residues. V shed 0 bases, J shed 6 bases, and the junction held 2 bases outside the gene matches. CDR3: CASSLELAANEQFF. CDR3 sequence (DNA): TGCGCCAGCAGCTTGGAACTAGCGGCCAATGAGCAGTTCTTC.

As DNA, the CDR3 is TGTGCCAGCAGCCCCAGACAGGTATCGAATGAGCAGTTCTTC. Protein sequence: CASSPRQVSNEQFF. The rearrangement uses TRBV7-3 and TRBJ2-1; TRBD1 is a possible D gene (6 bases). V gave up 5 bases and J gave up 7 bases, with 15 bases separating them. Germline lookup yields CDR1 SGHTA and CDR2 FQGTGA. CDR3 length: 14 amino acids.

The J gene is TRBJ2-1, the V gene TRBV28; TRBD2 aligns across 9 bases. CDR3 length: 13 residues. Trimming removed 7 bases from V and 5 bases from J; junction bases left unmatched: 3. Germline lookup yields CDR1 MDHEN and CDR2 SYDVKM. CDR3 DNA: TGTGCCAGCACTAGACTAGCGGACAATGAGCAGTTCTTC. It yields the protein CASTRLADNEQFF.

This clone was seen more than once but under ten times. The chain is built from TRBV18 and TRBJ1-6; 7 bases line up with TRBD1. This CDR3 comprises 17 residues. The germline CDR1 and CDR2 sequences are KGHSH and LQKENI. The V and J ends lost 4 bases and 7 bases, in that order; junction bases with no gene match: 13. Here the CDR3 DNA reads TGTGCCAGCTCACAGATAAACACAGGGGCGGGGAATTCACCCCTCCACTTT. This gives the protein CASSQINTGAGNSPLHF.

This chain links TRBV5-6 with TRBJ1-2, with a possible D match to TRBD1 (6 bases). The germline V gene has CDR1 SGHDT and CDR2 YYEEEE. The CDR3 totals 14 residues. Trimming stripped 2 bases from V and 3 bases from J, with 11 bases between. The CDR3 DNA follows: TGTGCCAGCAGCTTATTGGGACACGACTATGGCTACACCTTC. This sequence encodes CASSLLGHDYGYTF.

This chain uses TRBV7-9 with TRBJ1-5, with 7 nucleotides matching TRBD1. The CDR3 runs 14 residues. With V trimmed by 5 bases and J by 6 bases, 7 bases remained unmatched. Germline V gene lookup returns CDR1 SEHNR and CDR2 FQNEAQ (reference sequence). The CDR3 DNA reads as TGTGCCAGCAGCCCCGATGAGGGGGCTCAGCCCCAGCATTTT. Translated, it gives CASSPDEGAQPQHF.